Sequencing of this T cell receptor (beta chain) was carried out in a study of Ad26.COV2.S vaccination and SARS-CoV-2 variants. As for the study in general: The Ad26.COV2.S arm of the COV1001 trial was where the donor was placed. Findings and limits, study-wide: The analyses of TCR breadth and depth may have understated the size of total T cell responses. Vaccine recipients had higher spike-specific TCR breadth than placebo recipients.

Treatment here: roughly 19 received Ad26.COV2.S at low or high dose, single or two shots; roughly five received placebo; per-sample allocation not given. Day 63 after the first injection of vaccine or placebo was the sampling time. The CDR3 runs 13 residues. Deletions cut 1 base from V and 3 bases from J, with 3 bases between. Points on this clone: Antigen: not known.

Clones were sequenced by immunoSEQ multiplex PCR, and TCRdb holds only the in-frame ones, with some missing. Among about 250,000 clones listed, roughly 87% were seen once. The sequenced sample was peripheral blood, obtained in a trial of Ad26.COV2.S vaccine versus placebo. The sequence was collected from a person aged 18 to 59 who received the Ad26.COV2.S COVID-19 vaccine or a placebo. The chain employs TRBV12-3 or TRBV12-4 and TRBJ1-4; unclear D gene. CDR3 sequence: CASSLGPNEKLFF. The CDR3 DNA follows: TGTGCCAGCAGTTTAGGCCCTAATGAAAAACTGTTTTTT.